This entry is about one TCR beta chain. The sample belongs to a study of blood T cell repertoires in COVID-19. Study summary: Both acute and convalescent COVID-19 samples were obtained from the United States, Italy and Spain. T cells, B-cell-depleted T cells, or PBMCs supplied cDNA or gDNA.

Trimming removed 0 bases from V and 0 bases from J, with 12 bases in between. There are 17 residues in the CDR3. CDR1 LNHDA and CDR2 SQIVND come from the germline V gene (reference sequence). The authors' processing: Reference gene primer amplification gave estimated nucleated cell counts. Measured with immunoSEQ multiplex PCR; TCRdb has only the in-frame clones, and not every one. The V and J calls and clone size were taken over from that table, and D and trimming were inferred from the DNA. The sample holds 23,000 or so clones; 86% are singletons and the top ten take about 30%. The clonotype comes from a human donor with active COVID-19. The donor label of this sample is uncertain. The chain joins TRBV19 to TRBJ1-3, with D perhaps matching TRBD1 (6 bases). The sequenced sample consisted of peripheral blood. The CDR3 spells CASSIDPRTVSGNTIYF. CDR3 DNA: TGTGCCAGTAGTATAGATCCCCGGACAGTCTCTGGAAACACCATATATTTT.